This T cell receptor beta chain was retrieved from a study of CD8+CD57+ T cells in acquired aplastic anemia. Background on the study: The average for DNA from sorted CD4+ and CD8+ cells was roughly 3 ug. Findings of the study overall: Shared by patients and controls, 25 to 30 CD8+ CDR3s were abundant in patients.

The CDR3 has 13 amino acids. V lost 4 bases and J lost 6; bases outside the gene matches: 5. CDR1 and CDR2 (germline): SGHTA, FQGNSA. To note about this clonotype: Its antigen is not identified.

The authors sequenced patients whose flow cytometry had shown CD8+CD57+ cell expansion. CDR3 and TCR beta VDJ profiling relied on genomic DNA as the template. TCRdb analysed the reads with MiXCR anew, one entry per CDR3 protein. The sample carries about 160,000 distinct CDR3 sequences, around half recorded once. The TCR sequence derives from a human donor with aplastic anemia. Sequencing used sorted CD4+, CD8+, or CD8+CD57+ T cells (not recorded which) from PBMCs. The chain uses TRBV7-2 and TRBJ1-2, with 7 bases identical to TRBD1. The CDR3 DNA follows: TGTGCCAGCAGCTCGAGAGGGGGCCATGGCTACACCTTC. It codes for CASSSRGGHGYTF.